This T cell receptor beta chain was identified during a study of human T cells and chemical hapten exposure. In the library, unique molecular identifiers were attached to individual cDNA molecules. In the authors' workflow: A per-sample median of roughly 97,000 TCRs was observed, with a range of roughly 20,000 to 750,000. In TCRdb, the 5' RACE reads were re-called with MiXCR into one record per CDR3 protein. The V and J calls reflect TCRdb's pipeline rather than the authors' work. Of about 110,000 distinct CDR3 sequences listed, approximately 20% are singletons. Total RNA came from unfractionated whole blood. This clonotype has a handful of counts. Trimming pared 0 bases from V and 8 bases from J, leaving 8 bases between. Germline-derived CDR1 and CDR2 are SGHAT and FQDESV (reference sequence). The CDR3 consists of 13 residues.

The sequence was obtained from a human donor in good health. The chain carries TRBV11-1 and TRBJ2-1, with D unclear. CDR3 nucleotide sequence: TGTGCCAGCAGCTTAGCGTGGGTCCATGAGCAGTTCTTC. Its protein is CASSLAWVHEQFF.